One T cell receptor beta chain is described in this entry. Its specific antigen is unknown. Base qualities are not provided; no much larger clone lies one nucleotide away. Other DNA sequences in the same sample also yield this CDR3. This record comes from a study of cytomegalovirus exposure and HLA in healthy donors (dated by TCRdb to 2015 to 2018). General notes on the study: An earlier analysis of more than 550 of the donors reported 250 to 300 Gb of sequence data and 95 million to 130 million unique TCR beta sequences obtained from 180 million or so T cells. About 280 gigabases of sequencing data and tens of millions of unique TCR sequences made up an early release that covered approximately 620 HLA-typed donors. The genetic ancestry cluster associated with self-reported Caucasian donors included roughly four fifths of the 398 genotyped donors. The aim of the study was to test whether cataloging public T cell receptors could identify signatures of past pathogen exposure. The study profiled the T cell repertoires of fewer than 850 subjects by immunosequencing and related them to cytomegalovirus serostatus. In addition to the first cohort of several hundred subjects, a separate validation cohort of 120 different subjects was used. The study combined high-throughput TCR immunosequencing, statistical association of individual TCRs with disease status, and machine learning to predict cytomegalovirus infection status. A later analysis re-analyzed previously published TCR beta repertoires from approximately 700 donors and added high-resolution HLA genotyping to study TCR occurrence patterns. In the later analysis, no new phenotypic data were used to find candidate immune exposures; instead, reliance was placed on TCR beta sequences and their occurrence across donors. To decide whether each TCR beta V gene segment behaved as functional or pseudogenic, an earlier analysis of several hundred of the donors relied on high-throughput TCR beta sequencing. Donor age, sex, ethnicity and CMV serostatus were compiled together with the repertoire data. A later genetic analysis used genome-wide SNP genotypes for about 65% of the 666 donors, treating that subset as a discovery cohort. Every repertoire in the discovery cohort had been generated on one and the same sequencing platform. Class I and class II HLA loci were covered by the typing at four-digit resolution. Typing coverage differed by locus: A, B, C, DRB1 and DQB1 were typed in roughly 620-630 donors, DQA1 in about 560, DPA1 in roughly 590, and DPB1 in just under 490. A handful of DR-DQ haplotypes were handled as single units for association and clustering because linkage in the cohort was strong. Among roughly 400 genotyped donors of the cohort, an average of about 240,000 unique TCR beta nucleotide sequences was sequenced per donor, of which about 20% were non-productive. The research as a whole found: In an earlier analysis of 500 to 650 of the donors, most TCR beta V segments appeared in productive rearrangements about 90% or about 30% of the time, broadly matching IMGT annotations. Specific HLA alleles were associated with over 15,000 TCR beta sequences at a false discovery rate of 0.05 in a later analysis. A further reported finding was that TCR beta sequences accurately predicted the HLA-A and HLA-B alleles for most subjects in the first cohort. Correlated functional status among segregating V segments might reflect linkage disequilibrium, but an unknown experimental factor could not be ruled out. A later analysis found that TCR association rates varied across HLA loci, with DRB1 alleles showing the most associated TCRs and HLA-C alleles the fewest. In a later analysis, several top co-occurrence clusters were reported to appear linked to parvovirus B19, influenza, CMV and Epstein-Barr virus. Strong co-occurrence of HLA alleles, especially DR and DQ, made assigning TCR associations to individual alleles difficult. In a later analysis, HLA-associated TCR beta chains showed more clonal expansion and lower generation probabilities than non-associated chains that were equally common. V-gene and J-gene trimming of TCR beta chains was associated with a missense DCLRE1C variant in a later genetic analysis, and the association was replicated in an independent cohort. In both the original and validation cohorts, the classifier was reported to diagnose cytomegalovirus status with high specificity and sensitivity. In this cohort, only TCR beta chains were sequenced, and detectable features were limited by the absence of alpha or paired-chain data. The presence/absence analyses assumed that sequencing depth was roughly uniform across donors, and that assumption may not be true. The sequencing pipeline was judged likely to have produced a cluster of highly shared sequence variants as a technical artifact. Compared with the roughly 670-donor mean, donors in an Asian-associated ancestry cluster had fewer N-insertions in productive TCRs, according to a later genetic analysis. A few of the identified cytomegalovirus-associated TCR beta chains were confirmed in vitro to be specific for cytomegalovirus antigens. A later analysis found that most CMV-associated TCR beta chains appeared HLA-restricted, with HLA associations seemingly driven largely by CMV exposure. For the cohort, immune exposure information was limited to CMV serostatus. The earlier analysis of 587 of the donors excluded approximately 17 rarely observed V segments, including chromosome 9 orphons, because counts were too low. Most TCR sequences were observed very rarely across donors, whereas some public TCRs were present in many individuals. The study listed approximately 150 TCR beta chains as associated with cytomegalovirus. Because some donors lacked HLA typing at each locus, the association tests relied only on the typed subset. According to the authors, the approach could potentially be generalized to other disease states and immunological phenotypes.

Library preparation was by the immunoSEQ multiplex PCR assay. A mixture of 60 forward primers for TCR Vbeta segments and 13 reverse primers for TCR Jbeta segments was used in the multiplex PCR. The CDR3 region of rearranged TCR beta genes was amplified from genomic DNA with a multiplex PCR assay. The amplified TCR beta libraries were sequenced on the Illumina HiSeq System as 87-base-pair reads. Turning to the authors' computational methods: In a later analysis, some 80 million unique TCR beta chains were counted across the approximately 620 repertoires, and about 9.9 million of these chains were shared by at least two donors. Raw reads were error-corrected and collapsed into unique sequences with a nearest-neighbor algorithm that merged closely related sequences to remove PCR and sequencing errors. To assign V, D and J gene segments, CDR3 sequences were aligned to IMGT reference sequences. For a sequence to be retained, a match of at least six nucleotides was required to both a V gene segment and a J gene segment. A rearrangement counted as productive if the CDR3 had no stop codons and remained in frame with V and J, and every other rearrangement counted as non-productive. Following IMGT convention, CDR3 was defined as the stretch from the second conserved V-encoded cysteine up to the conserved J-encoded phenylalanine. The earlier analysis of 587 of the donors excluded sequences that lacked an unambiguous match to a single V gene segment. In an earlier analysis of several hundred of the donors, V segments were called functional above 56.7% productive rearrangements and were called segregating when the between-donor standard deviation exceeded 5%. A statistical classification framework was built to diagnose cytomegalovirus status from the catalog of TCR beta chain sequences. V and J gene assignment, in a later analysis, came from comparing TCR nucleotide sequences with IMGT/GENE-DB human TR gene sequences. The TCRdist pipeline was used in a later analysis to assign CDR3 sequences and most-parsimonious VDJ recombination scenarios. In a later analysis, each TCR beta chain was defined by its CDR3 amino acid sequence together with its V-gene family, and reads lacking a unique V-gene family were excluded. In a later analysis, approximately 590 highly shared, low-generation-probability nucleotide sequences were removed to address suspected cross-contamination and a sequencing artifact. A later analysis calculated a clonal expansion index for each public chain from normalized within-repertoire ranks of inferred template counts. In a later analysis, generation probabilities were computed using a VDJ recombination model fitted to out-of-frame rearrangements, and the results were checked against IGoR. In a later analysis, TCR-TCR, TCR-HLA and TCR-CMV co-occurrence was scored with hypergeometric tests, and a repertoire-size bias correction was applied to TCR pairs. A later analysis estimated false discovery rates by permuting HLA or CMV assignments 20 times. In a later analysis, co-occurring TCRs were grouped with DBSCAN, and TCRdist sequence similarity was added when clustering was performed within HLA-allele-positive subsets. For co-occurrence clustering, repertoires with fewer than 30,000 or more than 120,000 public chains were excluded, along with about five repertoires with anomalous nucleotide sharing. Imported from immuneACCESS, the table was reduced by TCRdb to in-frame sequences with V and J called. These copies leave out some clones; in studies compared against another copy, an unresolved V gene accounts for under half, and the cause of the remainder is not known. V and J calls and clone size are as listed in that table; D and trimming were resolved from the DNA. The sample table holds under 300,000 clones, of which about nine tenths were seen once. The ten top clones hold 1.7% of the sample.

In total, approximately 700 healthy bone marrow donors made up the cohort. Cohort members were all nominally healthy when sampled, although unrecorded immune exposures were likely present. The donor was CMV seronegative and belonged to the group of over 350 seronegative cohort members. Each donor provided a peripheral blood sample, and peripheral blood mononuclear cells were used for TCR beta sequencing. Genomic DNA was extracted from the blood cell samples with the Qiagen DNeasy Blood Extraction Kit. This receptor was obtained from a girl aged 2 to 10 in good health and CMV-seronegative. Sequencing was carried out using PBMCs.

The sequenced DNA is TGTGCCAGCAGCCCGGTGGGACAGGTGGGATCTGGGGAGCTGTTTTTT. It translates to CASSPVGQVGSGELFF. The chain is assembled from TRBV5-4 and TRBJ2-2; 8 junctional bases match TRBD1. V lost 4 bases and J lost 8 bases, and the count of bases not matched to a germline gene is 13. Based on the germline V gene (reference sequence), the CDR1 and CDR2 sequences are SGHNT and YYREEE. Inclusive of the bounding cysteine and phenylalanine, the CDR3 is 16 residues long. Only the CDR3 DNA is retained, 48 bases long and in frame from the first base.